These 4 T cell receptor beta chains were all obtained from the same sample, sequenced in a study of breast tumors, draining lymph nodes, adjacent tissues. Samples came from axillary lymph nodes draining the breast cancer. TCRdb itself ran the multiplex PCR reads through MiXCR, one entry per CDR3 protein. The sample comprises 250,000 or so distinct CDR3 sequences, over 25% of which are singletons, and roughly 1.1% rests with the top ten. The sequenced material came from axillary lymph node tissue. These receptors all come from a female donor with breast cancer. Some clones in this sample may be carry-over from other donors' samples.

This chain connects TRBV2 to TRBJ2-5; D remains ambiguous. The ends were cut back, 2 bases at V and 2 bases at J, with 21 bases in the middle. The CDR3 spans 18 residues. Looked up from germline, CDR1 is SNHLY and CDR2 is FYNNEI. The CDR3, as DNA: TGTGCCAGCAGTGAAAAATGGGGTATTAGTAGAGGTCAAGAGACCCAGTACTTC. It translates to CASSEKWGISRGQETQYF. Full variable domain (missing parts from reference TRBV2 and TRBJ2-5): EPEVTQTPSHQVTQMGQEVILRCVPISNHLYFYWYRQILGQKVEFLVSFYNNEISEKSEIFDDQFSVERPDGSNFTLKIRSTKLEDSAMYFCASSEKWGISRGQETQYFGPGTRLLVL.

This chain links TRBV12-3 or TRBV12-4 with TRBJ2-1, with TRBD2 matching 11 bases. This CDR3 spans 15 amino acids. J gave up 9 bases and V 6 bases, and 10 bases lay outside the gene matches. The CDR3: CASSANSGRATEQFF. The CDR3 DNA reads as TGTGCCAGCAGCGCTAATAGCGGGAGGGCCACTGAGCAGTTCTTC.

This clonotype was counted ten times or more. V is TRBV7-2 and J is TRBJ2-5, with 11 bases lining up with TRBD2. Trimming cost V 2 bases and J 3 bases; bases outside gene matches: 8. CDR1 and CDR2 (germline): SGHTA, FQGNSA. This CDR3 has 17 residues. In DNA, the CDR3 is TGTGCCAGCAGCTTACGGTCTAGCGGGAGGATGGAAGAGACCCAGTACTTC. Its protein is CASSLRSSGRMEETQYF.

The rearrangement joins TRBV7-8 to TRBJ2-1; no definite D call. The CDR3 has 15 amino acids. Trimming cost V 2 bases and J 15 bases, with 23 bases left between them. The germline CDR1 and CDR2 sequences are SGHVS and FQNEAQ. Here the CDR3 reads CASSLLLRQGPEWFF. In DNA form, the CDR3 reads TGTGCCAGCAGCTTACTACTACGCCAAGGCCCCGAGTGGTTCTTC. Full variable domain (missing parts from reference TRBV7-8 and TRBJ2-1): GAGVSQSPRYKVAKRGQDVALRCDPISGHVSLFWYQQALGQGPEFLTYFQNEAQLDKSGLPSDRFFAERPEGSVSTLKIQRTQQEDSAVYLCASSLLLRQGPEWFFGPGTRLTVL.